A single TCR beta chain is shown here with its context. Possible read error: a much larger clone is one base away. Amplification of TCR beta CDR3 regions used RNA as the template. Carried out on the TCR CDR3, a first-round RT-PCR used the HTBI primer set. TCRdb called the multiplex PCR reads again in MiXCR, with one record for every CDR3 protein. The sample records 300,000 to 450,000 distinct CDR3 sequences, 11% to 15% being singletons. The data originate from a study of T cells in Graves' hyperthyroidism and ophthalmopathy. The CDR3 has 15 residues. Looked up from germline, CDR1 is SGHAT and CDR2 is FQNNGV. Using 10 ml of fresh peripheral blood, PBMCs were prepared.

Material: blood. The TCR originated in a woman aged 60 to 75 with Graves' hyperthyroidism. The chain couples TRBV11-2 to TRBJ2-7, with D perhaps TRBD2 (6 bases). Near its end, the DNA agrees better with TRBJ2-1, so the J call may be wrong. The CDR3 DNA follows: TGTGCCAGCAGCCAAGATTCCGGGAGAGGGTACGAGCAGTTCTTC. It yields the protein CASSQDSGRGYEQFF.